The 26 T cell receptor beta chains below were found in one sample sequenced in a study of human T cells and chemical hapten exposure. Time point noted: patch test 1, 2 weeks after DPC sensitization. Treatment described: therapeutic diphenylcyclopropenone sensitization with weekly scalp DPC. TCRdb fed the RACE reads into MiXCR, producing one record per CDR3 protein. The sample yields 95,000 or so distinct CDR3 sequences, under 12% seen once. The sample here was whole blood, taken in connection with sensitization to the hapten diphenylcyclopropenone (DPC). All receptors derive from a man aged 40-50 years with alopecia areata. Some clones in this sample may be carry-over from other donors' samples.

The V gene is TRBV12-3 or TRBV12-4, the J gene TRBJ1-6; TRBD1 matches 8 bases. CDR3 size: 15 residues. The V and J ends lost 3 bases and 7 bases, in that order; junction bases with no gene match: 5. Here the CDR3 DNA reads TGTGCCAGCAGTTTTGGGACAGGATACAATTCACCCCTCCACTTT. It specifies CASSFGTGYNSPLHF.

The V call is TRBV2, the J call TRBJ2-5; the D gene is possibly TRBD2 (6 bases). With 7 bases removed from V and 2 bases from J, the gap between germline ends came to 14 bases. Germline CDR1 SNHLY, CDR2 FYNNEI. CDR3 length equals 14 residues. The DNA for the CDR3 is TGTGCCAGCAAAGAGGGGACTCAACAAGAGACCCAGTACTTC. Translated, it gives CASKEGTQQETQYF.

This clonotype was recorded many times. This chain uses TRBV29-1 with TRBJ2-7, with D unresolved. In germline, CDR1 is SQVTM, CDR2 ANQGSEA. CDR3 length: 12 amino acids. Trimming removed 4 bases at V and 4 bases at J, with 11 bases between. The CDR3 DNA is TGCAGCGTTGCCCTTAGTGGGTACGAGCAGTACTTC. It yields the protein CSVALSGYEQYF.

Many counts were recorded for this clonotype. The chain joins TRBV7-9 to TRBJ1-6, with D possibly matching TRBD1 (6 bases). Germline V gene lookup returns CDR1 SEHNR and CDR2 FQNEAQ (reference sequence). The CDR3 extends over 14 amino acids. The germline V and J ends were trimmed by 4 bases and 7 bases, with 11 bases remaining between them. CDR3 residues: CASSSGVLNSPLHF. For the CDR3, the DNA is TGTGCCAGCAGCTCAGGGGTGCTAAATTCACCCCTCCACTTT.

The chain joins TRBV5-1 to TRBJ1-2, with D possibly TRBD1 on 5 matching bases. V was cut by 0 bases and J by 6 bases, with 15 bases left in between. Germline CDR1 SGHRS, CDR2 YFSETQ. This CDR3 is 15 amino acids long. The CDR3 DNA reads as TGCGCCAGCAGCTTGGAGCCGGGCAGGGCTGATGGCTACACCTTC. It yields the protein CASSLEPGRADGYTF.

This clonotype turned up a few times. In DNA form, the CDR3 reads TGTGCCAGCAGCAAAGACCCCCCCGTCGGATCCGGGGAGCTGTTTTTT. It specifies CASSKDPPVGSGELFF. The chain recombines TRBV21-1 with TRBJ2-2; no DNA check was done on the table's D call, TRBD1. TRBV21-1 constitutes a pseudogene. This CDR3 is 16 amino acids long.

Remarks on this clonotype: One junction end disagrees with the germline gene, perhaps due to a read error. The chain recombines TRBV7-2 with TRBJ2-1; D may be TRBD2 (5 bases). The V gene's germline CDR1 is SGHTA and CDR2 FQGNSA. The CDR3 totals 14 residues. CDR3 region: CASSLAGSYNEQFF. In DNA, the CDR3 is TGTGCCAGCAGCCTAGCAGGTTCCTACAATGAGCAGTTCTTC.

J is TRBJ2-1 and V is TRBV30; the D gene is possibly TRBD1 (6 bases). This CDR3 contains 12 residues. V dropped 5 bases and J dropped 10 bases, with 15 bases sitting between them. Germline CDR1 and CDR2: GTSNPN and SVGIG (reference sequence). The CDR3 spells CAWELGTIEQFF. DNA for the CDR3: TGTGCCTGGGAACTCGGGACAATCGAGCAGTTCTTC.

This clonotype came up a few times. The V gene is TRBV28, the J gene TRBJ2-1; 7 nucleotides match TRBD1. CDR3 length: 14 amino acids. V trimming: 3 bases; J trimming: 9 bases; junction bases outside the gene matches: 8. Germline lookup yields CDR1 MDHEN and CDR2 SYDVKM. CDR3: CASSFYGPGGEQFF. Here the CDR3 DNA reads TGTGCCAGCAGTTTCTATGGGCCAGGGGGTGAGCAGTTCTTC.

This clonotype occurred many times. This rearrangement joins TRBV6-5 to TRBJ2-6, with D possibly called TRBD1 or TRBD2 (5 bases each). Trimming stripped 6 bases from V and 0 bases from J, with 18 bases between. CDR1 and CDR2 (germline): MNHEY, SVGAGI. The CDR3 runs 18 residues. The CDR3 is CASRARPGRPSGANVLTF. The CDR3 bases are TGTGCCAGCAGAGCTCGTCCAGGGAGACCCTCTGGGGCCAACGTCCTGACTTTC.

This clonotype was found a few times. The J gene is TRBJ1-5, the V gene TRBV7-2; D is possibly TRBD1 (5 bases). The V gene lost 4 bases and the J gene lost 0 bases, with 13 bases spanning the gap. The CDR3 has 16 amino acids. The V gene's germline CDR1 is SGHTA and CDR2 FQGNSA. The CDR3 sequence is CASSSGREYSNQPQHF. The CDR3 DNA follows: TGTGCCAGCAGCTCTGGCAGGGAGTATAGCAATCAGCCCCAGCATTTT. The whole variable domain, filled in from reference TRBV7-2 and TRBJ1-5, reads GAGVSQSPSNKVTEKGKDVELRCDPISGHTALYWYRQSLGQGLEFLIYFQGNSAPDKSGLPSDRFSAERTGGSVSTLTIQRTQQEDSAVYLCASSSGREYSNQPQHFGDGTRLSIL.

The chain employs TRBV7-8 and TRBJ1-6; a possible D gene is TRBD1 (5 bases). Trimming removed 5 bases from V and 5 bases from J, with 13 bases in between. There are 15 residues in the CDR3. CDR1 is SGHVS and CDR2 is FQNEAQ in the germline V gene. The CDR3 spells CASSPRRGDNSPLHF. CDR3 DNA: TGTGCCAGCAGCCCCCGCCGGGGCGATAATTCACCCCTCCACTTT.

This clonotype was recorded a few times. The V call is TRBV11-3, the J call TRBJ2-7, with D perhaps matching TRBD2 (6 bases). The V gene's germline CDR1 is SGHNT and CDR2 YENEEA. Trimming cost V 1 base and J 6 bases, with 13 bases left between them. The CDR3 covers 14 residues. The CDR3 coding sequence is TGTGCCAGCAGCTTAGCCGGGAGTGGCTCCGAGCAGTACTTC. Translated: CASSLAGSGSEQYF.

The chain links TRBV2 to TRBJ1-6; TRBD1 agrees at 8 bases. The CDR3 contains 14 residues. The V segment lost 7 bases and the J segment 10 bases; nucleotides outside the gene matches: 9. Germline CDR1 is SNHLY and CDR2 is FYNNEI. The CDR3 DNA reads TGTGCCAGCAACACTGGACAGGGAGAATCACCCCTCCACTTT. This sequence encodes CASNTGQGESPLHF.

The CDR3 is CASSLGLAVDTQYF. The CDR3 DNA follows: TGTGCCAGCAGCTTAGGGCTAGCGGTCGATACGCAGTATTTT. J is TRBJ2-3 and V is TRBV7-2, with 7 bases fitting TRBD2. This CDR3 spans 14 amino acids. The trim removed 1 base at V and 6 bases at J, leaving 4 bases unmatched. CDR1 and CDR2 (germline): SGHTA, FQGNSA.

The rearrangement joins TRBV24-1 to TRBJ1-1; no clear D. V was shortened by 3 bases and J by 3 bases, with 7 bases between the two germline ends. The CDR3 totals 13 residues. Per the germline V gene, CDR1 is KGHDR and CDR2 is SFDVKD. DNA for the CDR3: TGTGCCACCAGTGATCCGGGTCACACTGAAGCTTTCTTT. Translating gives CATSDPGHTEAFF.

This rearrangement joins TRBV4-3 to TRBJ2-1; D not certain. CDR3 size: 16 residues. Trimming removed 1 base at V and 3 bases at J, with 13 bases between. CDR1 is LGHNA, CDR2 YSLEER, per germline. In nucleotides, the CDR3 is TGCGCCAGCAGCCAAGGCTACGACCTGGACTACAATGAGCAGTTCTTC. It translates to CASSQGYDLDYNEQFF.

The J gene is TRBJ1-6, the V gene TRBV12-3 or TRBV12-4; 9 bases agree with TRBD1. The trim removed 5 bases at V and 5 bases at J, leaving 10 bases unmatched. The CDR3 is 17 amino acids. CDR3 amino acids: CASSPQDRGLNNSPLHF. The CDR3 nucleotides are TGTGCCAGCAGTCCGCAGGACAGGGGCTTGAATAATTCACCCCTCCACTTT.

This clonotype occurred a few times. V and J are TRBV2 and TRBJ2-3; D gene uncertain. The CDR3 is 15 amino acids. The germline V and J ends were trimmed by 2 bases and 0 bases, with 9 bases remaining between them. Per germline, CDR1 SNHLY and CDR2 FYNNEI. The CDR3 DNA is TGTGCCAGCAGTGAATTTTCTCCTAGCACAGATACGCAGTATTTT. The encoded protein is CASSEFSPSTDTQYF.

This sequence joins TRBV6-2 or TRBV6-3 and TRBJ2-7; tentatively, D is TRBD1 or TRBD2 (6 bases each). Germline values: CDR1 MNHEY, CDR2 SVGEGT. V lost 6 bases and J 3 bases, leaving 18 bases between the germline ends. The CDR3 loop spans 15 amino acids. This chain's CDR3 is CASSHPGDKIYEQYF. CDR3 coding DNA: TGTGCCAGCAGCCACCCGGGGGACAAAATCTACGAGCAGTACTTC.

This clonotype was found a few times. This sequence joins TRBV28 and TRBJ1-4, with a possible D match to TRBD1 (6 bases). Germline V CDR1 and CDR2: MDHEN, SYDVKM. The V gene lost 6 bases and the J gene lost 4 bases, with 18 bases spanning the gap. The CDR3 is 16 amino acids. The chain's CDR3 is CASSPHSGADNEKLFF. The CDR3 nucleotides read TGTGCCAGCAGCCCCCACTCGGGGGCAGATAATGAAAAACTGTTTTTT.

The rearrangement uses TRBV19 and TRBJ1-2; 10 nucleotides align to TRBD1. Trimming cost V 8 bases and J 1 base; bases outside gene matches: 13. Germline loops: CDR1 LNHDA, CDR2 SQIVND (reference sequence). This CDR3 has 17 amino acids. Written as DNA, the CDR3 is TGTGCCAGTTCCGACCAATCCGGGACAGGGGTTAACTATGGCTACACCTTC. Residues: CASSDQSGTGVNYGYTF. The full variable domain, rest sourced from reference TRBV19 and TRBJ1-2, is DGGITQSPKYLFRKEGQNVTLSCEQNLNHDAMYWYRQDPGQGLRLIYYSQIVNDFQKGDIAEGYSVSREKKESFPLTVTSAQKNPTAFYLCASSDQSGTGVNYGYTFGSGTRLTVV.

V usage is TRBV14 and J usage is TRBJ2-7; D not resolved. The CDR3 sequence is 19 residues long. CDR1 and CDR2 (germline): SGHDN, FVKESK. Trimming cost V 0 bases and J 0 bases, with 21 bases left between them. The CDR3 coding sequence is TGTGCCAGCAGCCAAGATGATGTGAAAGGCCACCTCAGCTCCTACGAGCAGTACTTC. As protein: CASSQDDVKGHLSSYEQYF.

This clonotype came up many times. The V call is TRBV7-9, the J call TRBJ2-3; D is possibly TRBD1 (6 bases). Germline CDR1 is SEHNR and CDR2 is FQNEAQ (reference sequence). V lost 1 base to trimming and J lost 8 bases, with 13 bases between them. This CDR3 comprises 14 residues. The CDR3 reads CASSLGGPRRTQYF. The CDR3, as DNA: TGTGCCAGCAGCTTAGGGGGGCCACGGCGTACGCAGTATTTT.

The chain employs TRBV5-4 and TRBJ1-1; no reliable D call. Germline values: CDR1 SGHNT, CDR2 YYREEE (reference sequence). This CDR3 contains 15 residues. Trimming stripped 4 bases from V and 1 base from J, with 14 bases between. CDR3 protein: CASSPPPGPNTEAFF. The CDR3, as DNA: TGTGCCAGCAGCCCTCCCCCAGGCCCGAACACTGAAGCTTTCTTT.

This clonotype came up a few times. The CDR3 is CASSSSPGLAVDYEQYF. The CDR3 coding sequence is TGTGCCAGCAGCTCCTCACCGGGACTAGCGGTGGACTACGAGCAGTACTTC. This sequence joins TRBV14 and TRBJ2-7; TRBD2 agrees at 11 bases. CDR1 and CDR2 (germline): SGHDN, FVKESK. V dropped 5 bases and J dropped 3; count of bases not matched to a gene: 12. This CDR3 comprises 17 residues.